This entry lists 30 T cell receptor beta chains sequenced from one sample in a study of glioma-infiltrating T cells after dendritic cell vaccination. The method was immunoSEQ multiplex PCR; TCRdb's version includes in-frame clones alone and lacks a portion of them. The sample has about 73,000 clones; around 79% are singletons. The source was blood, collected before dendritic cell vaccination. The source is a human donor with glioblastoma.

V and J are TRBV7-9 and TRBJ1-2; tentatively, D is TRBD1 (6 bases). CDR1 and CDR2 from the germline V gene are SEHNR and FQNEAQ (reference sequence). V gave up 6 bases and J gave up 4 bases, with 21 bases separating them. The CDR3 runs to 16 residues. CDR3 DNA sequence: TGTGCCAGCAGTCAAGCTCACAGGGTAAGTACCTATGGCTACACCTTC. This codes for CASSQAHRVSTYGYTF.

The chain combines TRBV5-4 with TRBJ2-1, with D perhaps matching TRBD2 (5 bases). CDR3 size: 15 residues. The V end was cut by 2 bases, the J end by 4 bases, with 13 bases between. In germline, CDR1 is SGHNT, CDR2 YYREEE (reference sequence). The CDR3 loop reads CASSFNLARYNEQFF. The CDR3 coding sequence is TGTGCCAGCAGCTTTAACCTAGCCAGGTACAATGAGCAGTTCTTC. The full variable domain, its missing parts supplied by reference TRBV5-4 and TRBJ2-1, is ETGVTQSPTHLIKTRGQQVTLRCSSQSGHNTVSWYQQALGQGPQFIFQYYREEENGRGNFPPRFSGLQFPNYSSELNVNALELDDSALYLCASSFNLARYNEQFFGPGTRLTVL.

V usage is TRBV11-3 and J usage is TRBJ2-7; possibly TRBD1 for D (5 bases). The CDR3 has 13 residues. The germline CDR1 and CDR2 sequences are SGHNT and YENEEA. V was shortened by 3 bases and J by 0 bases, with 6 bases between the two germline ends. CDR3 in amino acids: CASSLDNSYEQYF. The DNA for the CDR3 is TGTGCCAGCAGCTTGGACAACTCCTACGAGCAGTACTTC.

This clone has only a few counts. The chain links TRBV5-6 to TRBJ1-4; D call uncertain. Between the trimmed V and J ends, which lost 4 bases and 2 bases, there was a span of 12 bases. The CDR3 contains 15 residues. Per the germline V gene, CDR1 is SGHDT and CDR2 is YYEEEE. DNA for the CDR3: TGTGCCAGCAGCCTCCCGGGTTCGACTAATGAAAAACTGTTTTTT. This translates into CASSLPGSTNEKLFF. The variable domain in full, with the rest retrieved from reference TRBV5-6 and TRBJ1-4, is DAGVTQSPTHLIKTRGQQVTLRCSPKSGHDTVSWYQQALGQGPQFIFQYYEEEERQRGNFPDRFSGHQFPNYSSELNVNALLLGDSALYLCASSLPGSTNEKLFFGSGTQLSVL.

V is TRBV7-3 and J is TRBJ1-1, with a possible D match to TRBD1 (5 bases). The CDR3 is made up of 14 amino acids. The ends were cut back, 5 bases at V and 2 bases at J, with 12 bases in the middle. Germline V CDR1 and CDR2: SGHTA, FQGTGA. The CDR3 loop is CASSPTGINTEAFF. Here the CDR3 DNA reads TGTGCCAGCAGCCCAACAGGAATTAACACTGAAGCTTTCTTT.

This chain joins TRBV18 and TRBJ2-7; 10 bases line up with TRBD1. V shed 7 bases, J shed 6 bases, and the junction held 9 bases outside the gene matches. The CDR3 runs to 14 residues. Germline V gene lookup returns CDR1 KGHSH and CDR2 LQKENI. Here the CDR3 DNA reads TGTGCCAGCTTCCGTGGACAGGGGGTTTCCGAGCAGTACGTC. It yields the protein CASFRGQGVSEQYV.

The chain combines TRBV2 with TRBJ2-5, with D possibly TRBD2 on 7 matching bases. The CDR3 is 14 residues long. V lost 9 bases to trimming and J lost 5 bases, with 19 bases between them. From germline, CDR1 is SNHLY and CDR2 FYNNEI. CDR3 amino acids: CASSPSGGVETQYF. Written as DNA, the CDR3 is TGTGCCAGTAGCCCCTCGGGGGGCGTGGAGACCCAGTACTTC.

This rearrangement joins TRBV15 to TRBJ1-2, with 7 bases identical to TRBD1. The germline V gene encodes CDR1 LNHNV and CDR2 YYDKDF (reference sequence). V lost 0 bases and J lost 4; bases outside the gene matches: 11. The CDR3 consists of 17 residues. The CDR3 reads CATSRDRGGGAGYGYTF. The CDR3 bases are TGTGCCACCAGCAGAGATCGCGGAGGGGGCGCGGGCTATGGCTACACCTTC.

The gene calls are TRBV15 and TRBJ2-7; no clear D. V dropped 0 bases and J dropped 3 bases, with 9 bases sitting between them. Germline CDR1 reads LNHNV; CDR2 reads YYDKDF (reference sequence). The CDR3 sequence is 14 residues long. CDR3 sequence: CATSRDEQNYEQYF. The CDR3 bases are TGTGCCACCAGCAGAGATGAACAGAACTACGAGCAGTACTTC.

This clone has only one observation. The chain carries TRBV9 and TRBJ1-2; tentatively, D is TRBD1 (6 bases). Germline CDR1 reads SGDLS; CDR2 reads YYNGEE. V was clipped by 3 bases and J by 5 bases, with 14 bases between them. CDR3 length: 14 residues. The CDR3 here is CASSGRTVGYGYTF. Written as DNA, the CDR3 is TGTGCCAGCAGCGGACGGACAGTAGGATATGGCTACACCTTC.

The chain combines TRBV19 with TRBJ2-5; no definite D call. Germline V lookup: CDR1 LNHDA, CDR2 SQIVND (reference sequence). The CDR3 has 12 amino acids. Deletions cut 7 bases from V and 5 bases from J, with 11 bases between. The CDR3 DNA follows: TGTGCCAGTATGAGTCCCCCCGAGACCCAGTACTTC. Its protein product is CASMSPPETQYF.

This clone was found a few times. The genes are TRBV18 and TRBJ1-5; 9 nucleotides agree with TRBD1. The germline gives CDR1 KGHSH, CDR2 LQKENI. This CDR3 has 14 residues. Trimming took 1 base from V and 7 from J; bases not matched to a gene: 2. The CDR3 sequence: CASSPRQGEQPQHF. CDR3 nucleotides: TGTGCCAGCTCACCACGACAGGGGGAACAGCCCCAGCATTTT.

The chain links TRBV20-1 to TRBJ1-2, with D perhaps matching TRBD1 (6 bases). This CDR3 comprises 11 residues. Germline V gives CDR1 DFQATT, CDR2 SNEGSKA (reference sequence). The CDR3 sequence is CSAYREYGYTF. Written as DNA, the CDR3 is TGCAGCGCCTACAGGGAGTATGGCTACACCTTC.

The chain carries TRBV18 and TRBJ2-2, with 10 bases fitting TRBD1. The V segment lost 5 bases and the J segment 5 bases; nucleotides outside the gene matches: 5. There are 15 residues in the CDR3. Germline V gene sequence: CDR1 KGHSH, CDR2 LQKENI. CDR3 loop: CASSEDRGMTGELFF. CDR3 in DNA: TGTGCCAGCTCAGAGGACAGGGGGATGACCGGGGAGCTGTTTTTT.

This clone was observed a handful of times. V usage is TRBV25-1 and J usage is TRBJ1-2; maybe TRBD1 (5 bases). The V gene's germline CDR1 is MGHDK and CDR2 SYGVNS. V was cut by 3 bases and J by 5 bases, with 10 bases left in between. The CDR3 length is 13 residues. In DNA form, the CDR3 reads TGTGCCAGCAGTGATCCAGGGTCTTATGGCTACACCTTC. It encodes CASSDPGSYGYTF.

The gene calls are TRBV2 and TRBJ1-6; TRBD1 aligns across 8 bases. The V gene end was trimmed by 5 bases and the J gene end by 2 bases; junction bases not matched to a gene: 5. CDR3 length: 16 amino acids. Germline V lookup: CDR1 SNHLY, CDR2 FYNNEI. CDR3 region: CASSTTGAAYNSPLHF. The CDR3 DNA is TGTGCCAGCAGTACGACAGGGGCCGCCTATAATTCACCCCTCCACTTT. The whole variable domain, filled in from reference TRBV2 and TRBJ1-6, reads EPEVTQTPSHQVTQMGQEVILRCVPISNHLYFYWYRQILGQKVEFLVSFYNNEISEKSEIFDDQFSVERPDGSNFTLKIRSTKLEDSAMYFCASSTTGAAYNSPLHFGNGTRLTVT.

V usage is TRBV14 and J usage is TRBJ1-1; tentative D call: TRBD1 (6 bases). The CDR3 totals 15 residues. The V and J ends lost 2 bases and 0 bases respectively, with 10 bases between them. Germline-derived CDR1 and CDR2 are SGHDN and FVKESK. As DNA, the CDR3 is TGTGCCAGCAGCCAATTGCAGGGGATGAACACTGAAGCTTTCTTT. As protein: CASSQLQGMNTEAFF.

Concerning this clone: The junction does not match germline at one end; this may be a read error. Other DNA sequences within the sample encode an identical CDR3. This chain uses TRBV19 with TRBJ1-2, with 9 bases matching TRBD1. CDR1 LNHDA and CDR2 SQIVND come from the germline V gene (reference sequence). There are 15 residues in the CDR3. The CDR3 region has the DNA TGTGCCAGCCAACAAAGGGACAGGGCTAACTACGGCTACACCTTC. Translated: CASQQRDRANYGYTF.

This chain joins TRBV29-1 and TRBJ2-1; D call uncertain. Germline V gene data show CDR1 as SQVTM and CDR2 as ANQGSEA. The CDR3 consists of 11 residues. V shed 7 bases and J shed 0 bases, with 4 bases lying between them. CDR3 amino acids: CSGSSYNEQFF. CDR3 bases: TGCAGCGGCAGCTCCTACAATGAGCAGTTCTTC.

This chain links TRBV5-1 with TRBJ2-1; TRBD2 matches 9 bases. In germline, CDR1 is SGHRS, CDR2 YFSETQ. The CDR3 length is 14 residues. The trim removed 3 bases at V and 6 bases at J, leaving 4 bases unmatched. The CDR3 DNA reads as TGCGCCAGCAGCTCCCGGACTAGCGTCAATGAGCAGTTCTTC. This codes for CASSSRTSVNEQFF.

This clone appeared a few times. V is TRBV27 and J is TRBJ2-7, with TRBD2 matching 15 bases. This CDR3 has 21 amino acids. J gave up 0 bases and V 5 bases, and 17 bases lay outside the gene matches. From germline, CDR1 is MNHEY and CDR2 SMNVEV (reference sequence). The CDR3 DNA sequence: TGTGCCAGCAGTAACCCTCCGGGTCACTCGGGACTAGCGGGGGGCTCCTACGAGCAGTACTTC. It is translated as CASSNPPGHSGLAGGSYEQYF.

The chain employs TRBV30 and TRBJ1-6; D unclear. The length of the CDR3 is 14 residues. CDR1 is GTSNPN, CDR2 SVGIG, per germline (reference sequence). Trimming shortened V by 1 base and J by 7 bases, and 11 bases separated the two germline ends. CDR3 DNA sequence: TGTGCCTGGAGTGGACGGGGTACCAATTCACCCCTCCACTTT. It yields the protein CAWSGRGTNSPLHF.

This clone is medium-sized in the sample. CDR3 sequence (DNA): TGTGCCAGCAGTTACATAGGGGCGAACACCGGGGAGCTGTTTTTT. It yields the protein CASSYIGANTGELFF. V usage is TRBV6-5 and J usage is TRBJ2-2; D may be TRBD1 (5 bases). CDR1 MNHEY and CDR2 SVGAGI come from the germline V gene. The CDR3 runs 15 residues. Trimming cost V 2 bases and J 0 bases, with 7 bases left between them.

V gene TRBV5-6 combines with J gene TRBJ1-1, with 9 bases that match TRBD1. The J segment lost 5 bases and the V segment lost 5 bases, leaving 4 bases of the junction unmatched. This CDR3 has 13 amino acids. Per the germline V gene, CDR1 is SGHDT and CDR2 is YYEEEE. The DNA of the CDR3 is TGTGCCAGCAGGGGGACAGGGAGAACTGAAGCTTTCTTT. It specifies CASRGTGRTEAFF.

The V call is TRBV5-1, the J call TRBJ2-5, with D maybe TRBD2 (6 bases). Germline V gene lookup returns CDR1 SGHRS and CDR2 YFSETQ. This CDR3 spans 14 amino acids. Trimming cost V 4 bases and J 7 bases, with 17 bases left between them. The CDR3 DNA is TGCGCCAGCAGCGCCGGGGGAGCGGAGGGGACCCAGTACTTC. Its translation: CASSAGGAEGTQYF.

The V and J genes are TRBV14 and TRBJ2-3, with 7 nucleotides matching TRBD1. The germline V gene has CDR1 SGHDN and CDR2 FVKESK. The CDR3 runs to 13 residues. Losses at the gene ends were 3 bases for V and 3 bases for J; bases not matched to a gene: 0. The CDR3 region has the DNA TGTGCCAGCAGCCAGACAGGGACAGATACGCAGTATTTT. It codes for CASSQTGTDTQYF.

This clone has only one observation. The chain's CDR3 is CASSLPRAGLLEAFF. Here the CDR3 DNA reads TGTGCCAGCAGTTTACCCCGAGCAGGTCTCCTCGAAGCTTTCTTT. This rearrangement joins TRBV27 to TRBJ1-1; no reliable D call. V lost 2 bases and J lost 8, with 18 bases in between. Germline V gene lookup returns CDR1 MNHEY and CDR2 SMNVEV (reference sequence). The CDR3 covers 15 residues.

In its sample, this clone was seen a few times. The rearrangement joins TRBV7-2 to TRBJ1-1; D remains unclear. The CDR3 loop spans 15 amino acids. The V and J ends lost 2 bases and 4 bases respectively, with 14 bases between them. Per the germline V gene, CDR1 is SGHTA and CDR2 is FQGNSA. CDR3 coding DNA: TGTGCCAGCAGCTTACGACACCACCCCGGCACTGAAGCTTTCTTT. Protein product: CASSLRHHPGTEAFF.

This chain joins TRBV9 and TRBJ2-1; D ambiguous. V was trimmed by 0 bases and J by 0 bases, leaving 16 bases between them. CDR3 length equals 18 residues. Germline V CDR1 and CDR2: SGDLS, YYNGEE. This CDR3 reads CASSVGGQVPSSYNEQFF. In DNA, the CDR3 is TGTGCCAGCAGCGTAGGTGGTCAGGTCCCAAGCTCCTACAATGAGCAGTTCTTC.

The chain is built from TRBV5-1 and TRBJ2-5; 7 nucleotides align to TRBD1. J lost 2 bases, V lost 1 base, and 2 bases had no gene match. Germline-derived CDR1 and CDR2 are SGHRS and YFSETQ. CDR3 length equals 14 residues. The CDR3 DNA follows: TGCGCCAGCAGCTTGCTGACAGGGCAAGAGACCCAGTACTTC. Protein sequence: CASSLLTGQETQYF. Full variable domain (outside the CDR3, taken from reference TRBV5-1 and TRBJ2-5): KAGVTQTPRYLIKTRGQQVTLSCSPISGHRSVSWYQQTPGQGLQFLFEYFSETQRNKGNFPGRFSGRQFSNSRSEMNVSTLELGDSALYLCASSLLTGQETQYFGPGTRLLVL.